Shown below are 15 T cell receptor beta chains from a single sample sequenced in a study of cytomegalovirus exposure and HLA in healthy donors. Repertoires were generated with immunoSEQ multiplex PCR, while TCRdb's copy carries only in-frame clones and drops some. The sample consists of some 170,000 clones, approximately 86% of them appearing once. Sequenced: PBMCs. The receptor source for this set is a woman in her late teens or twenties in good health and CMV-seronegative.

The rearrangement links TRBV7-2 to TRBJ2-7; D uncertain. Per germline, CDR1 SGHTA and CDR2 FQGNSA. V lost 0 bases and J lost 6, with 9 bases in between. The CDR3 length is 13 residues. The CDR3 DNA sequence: TGTGCCAGCAGCTTAGCTGAGGTAGGCGAGCAGTACTTC. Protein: CASSLAEVGEQYF.

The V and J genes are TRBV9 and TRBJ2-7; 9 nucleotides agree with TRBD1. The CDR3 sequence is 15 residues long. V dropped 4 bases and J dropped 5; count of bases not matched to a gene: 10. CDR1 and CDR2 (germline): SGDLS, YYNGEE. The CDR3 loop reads CASSTRTGEFDEQYF. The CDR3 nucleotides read TGTGCCAGCAGCACCCGGACAGGGGAGTTTGACGAGCAGTACTTC.

For the CDR3, the DNA is TGTGCCAGCAGCCGGCGGGAGGGGCTGAACACTGAAGCTTTCTTT. The encoded protein is CASSRREGLNTEAFF. The genes are TRBV7-2 and TRBJ1-1, with D perhaps matching TRBD1 (5 bases). Germline V CDR1 and CDR2: SGHTA, FQGNSA. The V gene lost 5 bases and the J gene lost 0 bases, with 13 bases spanning the gap. This CDR3 is built from 15 residues.

CDR3 protein: CAWSGVPGQINSPLHF. The CDR3 DNA sequence: TGTGCCTGGAGCGGGGTTCCTGGACAGATCAATTCACCCCTCCACTTT. The chain couples TRBV30 to TRBJ1-6, with D maybe TRBD1 (6 bases). The V and J ends lost 3 bases and 7 bases respectively, with 19 bases between them. This CDR3 is 16 amino acids long. Germline V gives CDR1 GTSNPN, CDR2 SVGIG (reference sequence).

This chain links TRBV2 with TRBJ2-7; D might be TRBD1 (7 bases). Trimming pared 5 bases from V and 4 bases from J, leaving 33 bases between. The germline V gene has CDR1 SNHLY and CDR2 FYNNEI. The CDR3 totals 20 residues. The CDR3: CASSWIIGQGGLRGRYEQYF. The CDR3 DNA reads TGTGCCAGCAGTTGGATTATAGGTCAGGGGGGTTTACGGGGTCGGTACGAGCAGTACTTC.

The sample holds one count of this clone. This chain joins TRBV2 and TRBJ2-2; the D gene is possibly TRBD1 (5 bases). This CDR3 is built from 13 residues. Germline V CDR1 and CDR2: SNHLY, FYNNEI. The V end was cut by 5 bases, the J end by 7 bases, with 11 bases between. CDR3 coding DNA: TGTGCCAGCAGTTTTTCAGGGTACGGGGAGCTGTTTTTT. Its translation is CASSFSGYGELFF. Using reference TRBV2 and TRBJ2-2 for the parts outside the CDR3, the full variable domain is EPEVTQTPSHQVTQMGQEVILRCVPISNHLYFYWYRQILGQKVEFLVSFYNNEISEKSEIFDDQFSVERPDGSNFTLKIRSTKLEDSAMYFCASSFSGYGELFFGEGSRLTVL.

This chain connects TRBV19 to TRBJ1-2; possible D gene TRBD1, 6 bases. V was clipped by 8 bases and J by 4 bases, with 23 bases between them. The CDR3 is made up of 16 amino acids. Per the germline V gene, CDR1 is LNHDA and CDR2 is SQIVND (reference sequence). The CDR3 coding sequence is TGTGCCAGTTTAGGGGGTCGGCCCCCTCATCTCTATGGCTACACCTTC. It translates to CASLGGRPPHLYGYTF.

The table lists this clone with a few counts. The CDR3 sequence is CASSLEGEAEAFF. For the CDR3, the DNA is TGTGCCAGCAGCTTAGAAGGGGAGGCTGAAGCTTTCTTT. The chain has TRBV7-9 and TRBJ1-1; maybe TRBD1 (5 bases). The CDR3 spans 13 residues. Trimming pared 1 base from V and 6 bases from J, leaving 9 bases between. Germline V gives CDR1 SEHNR, CDR2 FQNEAQ (reference sequence).

Here the CDR3 DNA reads TGTGCCAGCAGCGGACAGACCTATGGCTACACCTTC. Its translation: CASSGQTYGYTF. J is TRBJ1-2 and V is TRBV7-9; D may be TRBD1 (6 bases). Germline-derived CDR1 and CDR2 are SEHNR and FQNEAQ (reference sequence). V gave up 5 bases and J gave up 4 bases, with 8 bases separating them. The CDR3 runs to 12 residues.

CDR3 nucleotides: TGTGCCAGCAGCCCGTTGGGGGGGACGGGGGATGGCTACACCTTC. Protein sequence: CASSPLGGTGDGYTF. The chain combines TRBV6-6 with TRBJ1-2; D is perhaps TRBD1 (5 bases). CDR1 and CDR2 from the germline V gene are MNHNY and SVGAGI (reference sequence). V dropped 6 bases and J dropped 6 bases, with 20 bases sitting between them. The CDR3 has 15 amino acids.

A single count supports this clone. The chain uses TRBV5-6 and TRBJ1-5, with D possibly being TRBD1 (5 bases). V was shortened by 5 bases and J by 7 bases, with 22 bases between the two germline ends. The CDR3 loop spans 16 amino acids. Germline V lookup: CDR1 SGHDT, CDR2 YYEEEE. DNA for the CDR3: TGTGCCAGCAGATCGATGACAGCCGGGCCTGGACAGCCCCAGCATTTT. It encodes CASRSMTAGPGQPQHF.

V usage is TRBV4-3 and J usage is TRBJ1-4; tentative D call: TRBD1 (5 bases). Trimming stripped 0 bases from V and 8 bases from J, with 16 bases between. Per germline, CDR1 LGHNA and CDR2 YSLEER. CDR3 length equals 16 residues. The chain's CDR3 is CASSQDSTGKGEKLFF. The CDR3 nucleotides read TGCGCCAGCAGCCAAGATAGTACAGGCAAAGGGGAAAAACTGTTTTTT.

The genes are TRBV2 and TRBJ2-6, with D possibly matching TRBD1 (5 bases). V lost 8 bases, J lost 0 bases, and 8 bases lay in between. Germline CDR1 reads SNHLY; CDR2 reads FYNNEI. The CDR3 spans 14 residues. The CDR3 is CASQDSSGANVLTF. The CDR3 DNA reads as TGTGCCAGCCAAGACAGCTCTGGGGCCAACGTCCTGACTTTC. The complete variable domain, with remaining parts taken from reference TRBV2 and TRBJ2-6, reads EPEVTQTPSHQVTQMGQEVILRCVPISNHLYFYWYRQILGQKVEFLVSFYNNEISEKSEIFDDQFSVERPDGSNFTLKIRSTKLEDSAMYFCASQDSSGANVLTFGAGSRLTVL.

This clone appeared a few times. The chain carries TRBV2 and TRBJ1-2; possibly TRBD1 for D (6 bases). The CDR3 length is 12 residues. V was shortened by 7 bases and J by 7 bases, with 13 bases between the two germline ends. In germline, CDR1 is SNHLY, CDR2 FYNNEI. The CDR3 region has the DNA TGTGCCAGCACCCCTGAGGGGGTTGGCTACACCTTC. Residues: CASTPEGVGYTF.

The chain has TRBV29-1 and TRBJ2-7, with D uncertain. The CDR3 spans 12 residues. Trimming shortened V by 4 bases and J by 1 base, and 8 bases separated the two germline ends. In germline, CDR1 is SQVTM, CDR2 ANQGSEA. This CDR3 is CSVALGSYEQYF. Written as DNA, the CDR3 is TGCAGCGTTGCACTTGGTTCCTACGAGCAGTACTTC.